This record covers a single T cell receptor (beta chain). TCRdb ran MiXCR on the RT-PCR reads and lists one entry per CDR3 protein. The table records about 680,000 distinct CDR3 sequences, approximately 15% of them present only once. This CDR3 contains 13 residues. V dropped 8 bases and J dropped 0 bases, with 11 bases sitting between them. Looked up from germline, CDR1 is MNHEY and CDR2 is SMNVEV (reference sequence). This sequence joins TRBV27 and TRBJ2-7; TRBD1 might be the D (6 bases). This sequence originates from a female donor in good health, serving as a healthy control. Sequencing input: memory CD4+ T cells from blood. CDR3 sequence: CASSRDISYEQYF. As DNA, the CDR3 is TGTGCCAGCTCCCGGGACATCTCCTACGAGCAGTACTTC.